The entry below describes one TCR beta chain. The data derive from a study of blood T cell repertoires in COVID-19. CDR3 length: 15 residues. Germline V gene data show CDR1 as SEHNR and CDR2 as FQNEAQ (reference sequence). V was trimmed by 1 base and J by 3 bases, leaving 10 bases between them. The table came from immunoSEQ multiplex PCR; TCRdb's copy has only in-frame clones and leaves some out. The repertoire includes roughly 74,000 clones, roughly 91% of them detected once, and 0.9% to 1.5% sits in the top ten. V usage is TRBV7-9 and J usage is TRBJ2-1; tentative D call: TRBD2 (6 bases). The TCR sequence derives from a woman aged 45-65 years with acute COVID-19. The sample consisted of PBMCs or T cells enriched from blood (not recorded which). CDR3 sequence (DNA): TGTGCCAGCAGCTTAGGGCTAGCGATCTACAATGAGCAGTTCTTC. Protein product: CASSLGLAIYNEQFF.